Presented here are 10 T cell receptor beta chains from one specimen sequenced in a study of regulatory T cells in long-lasting Graves disease. Noted time point: newly diagnosed GD, antithyroid drugs for less than 3 months. PBMCs provided the RNA from which the TCR library was made. Libraries of TCR beta came from iRepertoire HTBI primers plus Arm-PCR of CDR3 regions. TCRdb used MiXCR to reprocess the multiplex PCR reads, holding one entry per CDR3 protein. The top ten hold around 7.6% of the sample, which has around 400,000 distinct CDR3 sequences, 14% to 15% seen once. These same data were also listed under a study on T cells in Graves' hyperthyroidism and ophthalmopathy.

This sample comprised peripheral blood mononuclear cells (PBMCs), obtained at new diagnosis, from a patient treated with antithyroid drugs. The origin of the receptors is a woman in her thirties or forties with Graves disease.

The rearrangement uses TRBV30 and TRBJ2-3, with a weak D call TRBD2 (6 bases). The CDR3 sequence is 15 residues long. V lost 3 bases to trimming and J lost 6 bases, with 19 bases between them. CDR1 and CDR2 (germline): GTSNPN, SVGIG (reference sequence). The CDR3 DNA is TGTGCCTGGAGCGACGAGGCGGGACCACGGGATACGCAGTATTTT. Its protein is CAWSDEAGPRDTQYF.

This sequence joins TRBV6-2 or TRBV6-3 and TRBJ2-1; D call uncertain. The CDR3 extends over 15 amino acids. Germline V lookup: CDR1 MNHEY, CDR2 SVGEGT. V was trimmed by 5 bases and J by 4 bases, leaving 15 bases between them. The CDR3 DNA sequence: TGTGCCAGCAGTGAAGTTATTCAGGCTTACAATGAGCAGTTCTTC. As protein: CASSEVIQAYNEQFF.

The chain recombines TRBV6-5 with TRBJ2-1, with 11 nucleotides matching TRBD2. The germline gives CDR1 MNHEY, CDR2 SVGAGI. With 4 bases clipped from V and 15 bases from J, the junction kept 11 bases outside the gene matches. The CDR3 extends over 14 amino acids. The chain's CDR3 is CASSSGTSGGQGFF. The DNA of the CDR3 is TGTGCCAGCAGTTCTGGGACTAGCGGAGGGCAGGGGTTCTTC.

This clonotype was counted at least ten times. This chain joins TRBV11-2 and TRBJ1-1; D remains unclear. Germline lookup yields CDR1 SGHAT and CDR2 FQNNGV. This CDR3 contains 16 residues. V lost 2 bases and J lost 0, with 13 bases in between. CDR3 region: CASSLWRASMNTEAFF. In DNA, the CDR3 is TGTGCCAGCAGCTTATGGAGGGCGTCCATGAACACTGAAGCTTTCTTT. Looking up the rest from reference TRBV11-2 and TRBJ1-1 gives the full variable domain: EAGVAQSPRYKIIEKRQSVAFWCNPISGHATLYWYQQILGQGPKLLIQFQNNGVVDDSQLPKDRFSAERLKGVDSTLKIQPAKLEDSAVYLCASSLWRASMNTEAFFGQGTRLTVV.

In this sample, this clonotype turned up many times. The rearrangement links TRBV11-2 to TRBJ2-1; TRBD2 aligns across 7 bases. The CDR3 is 16 amino acids. V dropped 4 bases and J dropped 3; count of bases not matched to a gene: 9. Per germline, CDR1 SGHAT and CDR2 FQNNGV. The CDR3 DNA reads as TGTGCCAGCAGCTCCGTGACGGGACTAAACTACAATGAGCAGTTCTTC. Translation gives CASSSVTGLNYNEQFF.

This clonotype has just a few counts. The genes are TRBV20-1 and TRBJ2-5, with TRBD1 matching 9 bases. This CDR3 region has 15 residues. Trimming at V came to 6 bases and at J to 1 base, leaving 9 bases not matched to a gene. The germline V gene has CDR1 DFQATT and CDR2 SNEGSKA (reference sequence). This CDR3 is CSAYPGQGVQETQYF. Written as DNA, the CDR3 is TGCAGTGCGTACCCGGGACAGGGAGTCCAAGAGACCCAGTACTTC.

This clonotype showed up just a few times. Sequence at one end of the junction differs from germline and may be a read error. The rearrangement links TRBV5-6 to TRBJ1-3; D not certain. The germline V gene encodes CDR1 SGHDT and CDR2 YYEEEE. The CDR3 loop spans 15 amino acids. The CDR3 DNA sequence: TGTGCCAGCAGCTTGGGTCGGTTCTCTGGAGACACCATATATTTT. This translates into CASSLGRFSGDTIYF.

This chain links TRBV4-1 with TRBJ2-5, with D possibly matching TRBD1 (5 bases). Trimming removed 1 base at V and 3 bases at J, with 15 bases between. Germline CDR1 reads MGHRA; CDR2 reads YSYEKL. The CDR3 spans 16 residues. DNA for the CDR3: TGCGCCAGCAGCCAAGTGAGCCAGGGAAGGGAAGAGACCCAGTACTTC. Amino acid sequence: CASSQVSQGREETQYF.

This clonotype was found a few times. The CDR3 carries no conserved terminal phenylalanine or tryptophan, so it likely arises from a read error. In DNA, the CDR3 is TGTGCCAGCAGTTACGTGGGGACAGGGAGTTACGAGCAGTACTCC. Residues: CASSYVGTGSYEQYS. The rearrangement links TRBV6-9 to TRBJ2-7; 9 nucleotides match TRBD1. Looked up from germline, CDR1 is MNHGY and CDR2 is SVAAGI. The J segment lost 4 bases and the V segment lost 3 bases, leaving 7 bases of the junction unmatched. The CDR3 totals 15 residues.

For this clonotype: This may be a read error: a much more frequent sequence differs by one nucleotide. In this CDR3 the conserved last residue, phenylalanine or tryptophan, is missing, so a read error is likely. The genes are TRBV11-2 and TRBJ2-3; possible D gene TRBD1, 6 bases. Germline V lookup: CDR1 SGHAT, CDR2 FQNNGV. This CDR3 spans 17 amino acids. V was clipped by 5 bases and J by 2 bases, with 20 bases between them. DNA for the CDR3: TGTGCCAGCAGCGCGAGGACCGGGACAACCTACACAGATACGCAGTATTTA. Translation gives CASSARTGTTYTDTQYL.